The rows below give T cell receptor beta chains drawn from one sample of a study of T cells in Graves' hyperthyroidism and ophthalmopathy. MiXCR, applied by TCRdb to the multiplex PCR reads, yields one record per CDR3 protein. Of 540,000 or so distinct CDR3 sequences detected, around a sixth appear once; the ten largest clones hold 7.3%. The source material was blood. These receptors were collected from a woman in her 30s with Graves' hyperthyroidism. Both conserved end residues are part of each CDR3. The D gene is left open where the match is weak. Where a row states a size, it is once, few, many or the class of an expanded clone; other rows omit it.

>many|TRBD1|TRBV20-1|14|TRBJ2-3
TGCAGTGCAACGAGGACAGGGCCCACAGATACGCAGTATTTT
CSATRTGPTDTQYF
>-|TRBD2|TRBV27|21|TRBJ2-3
TGTGCCAGCAGTTTCTCCCGACTTCGACTAGCGGAGGTCCTCCTCACAGATACGCAGTATTTT
CASSFSRLRLAEVLLTDTQYF
>-|TRBD2|TRBV20-1|19|TRBJ2-5
TGCAGTGCCACTCACGAATACGGACTAGAAGGTTTCTACCAAGAGACCCAGTACTTC
CSATHEYGLEGFYQETQYF
>few|-|TRBV28|15|TRBJ2-7
TGTGCCAGCAGCAACCCCCGCGGGTTCTCCTACGAGCAGTACTTC
CASSNPRGFSYEQYF
>many|TRBD2|TRBV29-1|16|TRBJ2-1
TGCAGCGTTGTTAGCCGACTAGCGGGAGTCCACAATGAGCAGTTCTTC
CSVVSRLAGVHNEQFF
>many|-|TRBV20-1|14|TRBJ2-5
TGCAGTGCTAGTCGGCAGAGGCCGGGTGAGACCCAGTACTTC
CSASRQRPGETQYF
>many|-|TRBV14|11|TRBJ2-7
TGTGCCAGCCGAGGAATGGGTGAGCAGTACTTC
CASRGMGEQYF
>few|TRBD2|TRBV5-6|16|TRBJ2-3
TGTGCCAGCAGCCCGGAGGCGGGAGGATACACAGATACGCAGTATTTT
CASSPEAGGYTDTQYF
>-|-|TRBV9|15|TRBJ1-3
TGTGCCAGCAGCTTTAACGGGGGACCTGGAAACACCATATATTTT
CASSFNGGPGNTIYF
>many|-|TRBV6-1|15|TRBJ1-6
TGTGCCAGCAGTGAAGACACGGGAGATAATTCACCCCTCCACTTT
CASSEDTGDNSPLHF
>-|-|TRBV19|13|TRBJ2-5
TGTGCCAGTAGTATTGGGGATCAAGAGACCCAGTACTTC
CASSIGDQETQYF
>many|-|TRBV13|17|TRBJ1-6
TGTGCCAGCACCACTGGGGACTTGAGCTCCTATAATTCACCCCTCCACTTT
CASTTGDLSSYNSPLHF
>-|TRBD2|TRBV18|13|TRBJ2-4
TGTGCCAGCTCGCTAGCGGACAAAAACATTCAGTACTTC
CASSLADKNIQYF
>few|TRBD1|TRBV14|15|TRBJ2-5
TGTGCCAGCAGCCAAGTGTCTTGGTACCAGGACAGGCAGTACTTC
CASSQVSWYQDRQYF
>many|-|TRBV6-6|10|TRBJ1-1
TGTGCCAGCAGTTACTTAGCCGCTTTCTTT
CASSYLAAFF
>few|-|TRBV6-6|12|TRBJ1-1
TGTGCCAGCAGTTACGGGACTTCTGAAGCTTTCTTT
CASSYGTSEAFF
>-|TRBD2|TRBV5-1|22|TRBJ2-6
TGCGCCAGCAGCCTGCGGATACTAGGACTAGCGGGAGGTTCGGCTGGGGCCAACGTCCTGACTTTC
CASSLRILGLAGGSAGANVLTF
>few|TRBD2|TRBV11-1|15|TRBJ2-1
TGTGCCAGCAGCCAAGACAGCGGGAGAACGTATGAGCAGTTCTTC
CASSQDSGRTYEQFF
>-|-|TRBV5-1|14|TRBJ2-1
TGCGCCAGCAGCTTGATTCCGGGTGGGAATGAGCAGTTCTTC
CASSLIPGGNEQFF
>many|TRBD2|TRBV11-2|14|TRBJ2-1
TGTGCCAGCAGCCTTAGCGGGAGAGACAATGAGCAGTTCTTC
CASSLSGRDNEQFF
>-|-|TRBV6-1|15|TRBJ2-2
TGTGCCAGCAAATTGACATACGGGGGCACCGTGGAGCTGTTTTTT
CASKLTYGGTVELFF
>many|-|TRBV2|13|TRBJ2-1
TGTGCCGGAACACAGGTTGCCTACAATGAGCAGTTCTTC
CAGTQVAYNEQFF